What follows are 29 T cell receptor beta chains derived from one specimen sequenced in a study of cytomegalovirus exposure and HLA in healthy donors. This PCR relied on a set of 60 Vbeta primers and 13 Jbeta primers. Method: immunoSEQ multiplex PCR; TCRdb's copy keeps in-frame clones and lacks some. The data hold approximately 27,000 clones, with almost 70% observed a single time. Sequenced material: PBMCs. These receptors were taken from a woman aged 50 to 65 in good health and CMV-seronegative.

This chain uses TRBV13 with TRBJ1-1, with a tentative D call TRBD1 (6 bases). This CDR3 is built from 15 residues. Trimming stripped 5 bases from V and 2 bases from J, with 15 bases between. Per germline, CDR1 PRHDT and CDR2 FYEKMQ (reference sequence). The CDR3 spells CASSPRFRGNTEAFF. The CDR3 DNA follows: TGTGCCAGCAGCCCCCGGTTCAGGGGAAACACTGAAGCTTTCTTT.

The chain carries TRBV7-9 and TRBJ1-1; possibly TRBD1 for D (6 bases). CDR1 is SEHNR, CDR2 FQNEAQ, per germline (reference sequence). The V end was cut by 2 bases, the J end by 3 bases, with 13 bases between. The CDR3 is 15 residues long. CDR3 in amino acids: CASSLPSGGHTEAFF. The CDR3 coding sequence is TGTGCCAGCAGCTTACCTTCCGGGGGGCACACTGAAGCTTTCTTT.

The gene calls are TRBV5-1 and TRBJ1-1; TRBD1 is a possible D gene (6 bases). Germline V gene lookup returns CDR1 SGHRS and CDR2 YFSETQ. This CDR3 contains 13 residues. V was clipped by 6 bases and J by 2 bases, with 11 bases between them. DNA for the CDR3: TGCGCCAGCAAAGGGGGACTAAACACTGAAGCTTTCTTT. It yields the protein CASKGGLNTEAFF. Variable domain in full (rest from reference TRBV5-1 and TRBJ1-1): KAGVTQTPRYLIKTRGQQVTLSCSPISGHRSVSWYQQTPGQGLQFLFEYFSETQRNKGNFPGRFSGRQFSNSRSEMNVSTLELGDSALYLCASKGGLNTEAFFGQGTRLTVV.

In this sample, this clone turned up once. The CDR3 DNA reads TGTGCCAGCAGTTACTCGTGGACAGGGGATCAGCCCCAGCATTTT. This translates into CASSYSWTGDQPQHF. This chain links TRBV6-5 with TRBJ1-5; 9 bases agree with TRBD1. Germline CDR1 and CDR2: MNHEY and SVGAGI. This CDR3 spans 15 amino acids. Trimming took 0 bases from V and 5 from J; bases not matched to a gene: 2.

This chain joins TRBV4-2 and TRBJ2-7; 9 bases are a match to TRBD2. The junction had 7 bases not matched to a gene; V was cut back by 4 bases and J by 3 bases. Germline lookup yields CDR1 LGHNA and CDR2 YNFKEQ. The CDR3 covers 15 residues. The CDR3 sequence is CASSPQAGGLYEQYF. The CDR3 DNA follows: TGTGCCAGCAGCCCCCAGGCGGGAGGGCTCTACGAGCAGTACTTC.

This chain uses TRBV5-4 with TRBJ2-7; 10 bases map to TRBD1. The CDR3 runs 16 residues. Germline V gene lookup returns CDR1 SGHNT and CDR2 YYREEE (reference sequence). V lost 4 bases, J lost 1 base, and 8 bases stayed unmatched. CDR3 sequence reads: CASSQQTGQGSYEQYF. CDR3 bases: TGTGCCAGCAGCCAGCAAACGGGACAGGGGTCCTACGAGCAGTACTTC.

DNA for the CDR3: TGTGCCAGCAAAGCGGGTAGCACCTCCTACAATGAGCAGTTCTTC. Translation: CASKAGSTSYNEQFF. The J gene is TRBJ2-1, the V gene TRBV6-1; tentatively, D is TRBD2 (6 bases). This CDR3 has 15 amino acids. From germline, CDR1 is MNHNS and CDR2 SASEGT. V was clipped by 7 bases and J by 0 bases, with 13 bases between them.

This clone was counted only a few times. The chain carries TRBV4-1 and TRBJ2-7; 10 bases are a match to TRBD1. V shed 3 bases and J 9 bases; nucleotides not matched to a gene: 8. The CDR3 extends over 14 amino acids. CDR1 is MGHRA and CDR2 is YSYEKL in the germline V gene. As DNA, the CDR3 is TGCGCCAGCAGCCAGAGGGACAGGGGAGTGGGGCAGTACTTC. It translates to CASSQRDRGVGQYF.

The J gene is TRBJ1-5, the V gene TRBV28; D ambiguous. The V end lost 1 base, the J end lost 3 bases, and 10 bases lay between the germline ends. The CDR3 sequence is 15 residues long. The germline CDR1 and CDR2 sequences are MDHEN and SYDVKM. CDR3 sequence (DNA): TGTGCCAGCAGTTTATTGGAGCTCATCAATCAGCCCCAGCATTTT. It translates to CASSLLELINQPQHF.

The chain is built from TRBV4-2 and TRBJ2-5; the D gene is possibly TRBD2 (7 bases). The CDR3 loop spans 16 amino acids. Germline V lookup: CDR1 LGHNA, CDR2 YNFKEQ. Trimming removed 3 bases at V and 5 bases at J, with 19 bases between. CDR3 in DNA: TGTGCCAGCAGCCAGACCCGGGGGGCCCTTAAGGAGACCCAGTACTTC. Translation: CASSQTRGALKETQYF.

A remark on this clone: The junction differs from germline at one of its ends, possibly a read error. This chain connects TRBV7-3 to TRBJ2-6; no clear D. Germline CDR1 is SGHTA and CDR2 is FQGTGA. There are 14 residues in the CDR3. CDR3 coding DNA: TGTGCCAGCAGCCTAACCTATGGGGCCAACGTCCTGACTTTC. Its protein is CASSLTYGANVLTF.

This clone has a handful of counts. The V and J genes are TRBV28 and TRBJ2-7, with D uncertain. V was clipped by 1 base and J by 0 bases, with 13 bases between them. CDR3 length equals 16 residues. CDR1 and CDR2 (germline): MDHEN, SYDVKM. CDR3 loop: CASSLSPDWSSYEQYF. The CDR3 DNA is TGTGCCAGCAGTTTATCCCCCGACTGGAGCTCCTACGAGCAGTACTTC.

The chain carries TRBV7-6 and TRBJ2-7; weak D call: TRBD2 (7 bases). V was trimmed by 0 bases and J by 6 bases, leaving 15 bases between them. The V gene's germline CDR1 is SGHVS and CDR2 FNYEAQ. CDR3 length equals 15 residues. CDR3: CASSLARGGGAEQYF. In DNA, the CDR3 is TGTGCCAGCAGCTTAGCGCGGGGTGGGGGGGCCGAGCAGTACTTC. Variable domain in full (rest from reference TRBV7-6 and TRBJ2-7): GAGVSQSPRYKVTKRGQDVALRCDPISGHVSLYWYRQALGQGPEFLTYFNYEAQQDKSGLPNDRFSAERPEGSISTLTIQRTEQRDSAMYRCASSLARGGGAEQYFGPGTRLTVT.

This chain connects TRBV7-9 to TRBJ1-1, with unresolved D. Germline CDR1 SEHNR, CDR2 FQNEAQ (reference sequence). The CDR3 covers 14 residues. V was pared by 0 bases and J by 1 base, with 6 bases between. The CDR3 sequence: CASSLAGENTEAFF. CDR3 bases: TGTGCCAGCAGCTTAGCCGGGGAGAACACTGAAGCTTTCTTT.

The chain carries TRBV6-5 and TRBJ1-2, with TRBD1 matching over 9 bases. Germline V lookup: CDR1 MNHEY, CDR2 SVGAGI. The ends lost 6 bases at V and 4 bases at J; junction bases unmatched: 6. CDR3 length: 14 residues. In DNA, the CDR3 is TGTGCCAGCAGATACCAGGACAGGGGCTATGGCTACACCTTC. Translating it yields CASRYQDRGYGYTF.

V is TRBV4-1 and J is TRBJ2-1, with a weak D call TRBD1 (5 bases). The CDR3 is 13 amino acids. Germline values: CDR1 MGHRA, CDR2 YSYEKL. Trimming took 5 bases from V and 5 from J, leaving 10 bases between them. The CDR3 region is CASSSDSNNEQFF. CDR3 coding DNA: TGCGCCAGCAGCTCTGACAGCAACAATGAGCAGTTCTTC.

This clone was detected a few times. The J gene is TRBJ2-6, the V gene TRBV5-4; TRBD2 matches 7 bases. The germline V gene has CDR1 SGHNT and CDR2 YYREEE (reference sequence). The trim removed 4 bases at V and 2 bases at J, leaving 15 bases unmatched. CDR3 length: 19 residues. Here the CDR3 reads CASSPGLSGGRTGANVLTF. CDR3 bases: TGTGCCAGCAGCCCAGGGCTGTCGGGGGGTAGAACTGGGGCCAACGTCCTGACTTTC.

A single count supports this clone. The chain employs TRBV27 and TRBJ1-2; D is unclear. The CDR3 is 13 amino acids. The ends were cut back, 0 bases at V and 4 bases at J, with 6 bases in the middle. In germline, CDR1 is MNHEY, CDR2 SMNVEV (reference sequence). The CDR3 DNA reads TGTGCCAGCAGTTTATCGGGCAGCTATGGCTACACCTTC. Encoded protein: CASSLSGSYGYTF.

This clone was counted between two and nine times. The V call is TRBV6-1, the J call TRBJ2-5, with D tentatively TRBD2 (6 bases). V was trimmed by 1 base and J by 4 bases, leaving 13 bases between them. The CDR3 extends over 15 amino acids. Germline V gene lookup returns CDR1 MNHNS and CDR2 SASEGT. Written as DNA, the CDR3 is TGTGCCAGCAGTGAAGGGGGCGGGACCCCAGAGACCCAGTACTTC. This codes for CASSEGGGTPETQYF.

The chain carries TRBV19 and TRBJ1-6, with 7 bases aligning to TRBD1. The V gene's germline CDR1 is LNHDA and CDR2 SQIVND (reference sequence). The CDR3 length is 15 residues. With 6 bases clipped from V and 9 bases from J, the junction kept 11 bases outside the gene matches. CDR3 bases: TGTGCCAGTAGGGAGGGGGCAACAATCGGTTCACCCCTCCACTTT. It yields the protein CASREGATIGSPLHF.

CDR3 sequence: CASSQGTSGSYEQYF. The CDR3 region has the DNA TGTGCCAGCAGCCAAGGGACTAGCGGGAGCTACGAGCAGTACTTC. The V and J genes are TRBV7-3 and TRBJ2-7, with TRBD2 matching 14 bases. Per the germline V gene, CDR1 is SGHTA and CDR2 is FQGTGA. V was pared by 5 bases and J by 3 bases, with 3 bases of the junction left unmatched. CDR3 size: 15 residues.

The CDR3 DNA sequence: TGCGCCAGCAGCTTAACAGGGGGGAACACTGAAGCTTTCTTT. Amino acids: CASSLTGGNTEAFF. The chain carries TRBV5-1 and TRBJ1-1; 8 bases line up with TRBD1. The CDR3 spans 14 residues. Germline lookup yields CDR1 SGHRS and CDR2 YFSETQ. Trimming removed 2 bases from V and 1 base from J; junction bases left unmatched: 1. Supplemented by reference TRBV5-1 and TRBJ1-1, the full variable domain reads KAGVTQTPRYLIKTRGQQVTLSCSPISGHRSVSWYQQTPGQGLQFLFEYFSETQRNKGNFPGRFSGRQFSNSRSEMNVSTLELGDSALYLCASSLTGGNTEAFFGQGTRLTVV.

CDR3: CASSRTGPNQPQHF. CDR3 nucleotide sequence: TGTGCCAGCAGCCGGACAGGCCCTAATCAGCCCCAGCATTTT. This sequence joins TRBV7-9 and TRBJ1-5, with TRBD1 identical over 7 bases. Germline V CDR1 and CDR2: SEHNR, FQNEAQ (reference sequence). The CDR3 runs 14 residues. With 5 bases clipped from V and 4 bases from J, the junction kept 5 bases outside the gene matches.

This chain joins TRBV19 and TRBJ2-2; 7 bases align to TRBD2. The germline gives CDR1 LNHDA, CDR2 SQIVND (reference sequence). After removal of 10 bases from V and 1 base from J, the junction contained 6 bases not matched to a gene. The CDR3 consists of 14 residues. The DNA of the CDR3 is TGTGCCACGCTCGGGGAGGGGAACACCGGGGAGCTGTTTTTT. This codes for CATLGEGNTGELFF.

The sample holds a few counts of this clone. The V call is TRBV6-1, the J call TRBJ1-2; 9 nucleotides match TRBD1. There are 15 residues in the CDR3. In germline, CDR1 is MNHNS, CDR2 SASEGT. V was pared by 6 bases and J by 8 bases, with 13 bases of the junction left unmatched. The CDR3 sequence: CASRHTGGGVWGYTF. CDR3 bases: TGTGCCAGCAGACACACAGGGGGCGGGGTGTGGGGCTACACCTTC.

This clone was counted once. The genes are TRBV5-1 and TRBJ2-5, with a tentative D call TRBD2 (6 bases). Per germline, CDR1 SGHRS and CDR2 YFSETQ. V gave up 4 bases and J gave up 4 bases, with 14 bases separating them. The length of the CDR3 is 14 residues. CDR3: CASSRVGGLETQYF. The CDR3 nucleotides are TGCGCCAGCAGCCGAGTGGGGGGTTTAGAGACCCAGTACTTC. The variable domain in full, with the rest retrieved from reference TRBV5-1 and TRBJ2-5, is KAGVTQTPRYLIKTRGQQVTLSCSPISGHRSVSWYQQTPGQGLQFLFEYFSETQRNKGNFPGRFSGRQFSNSRSEMNVSTLELGDSALYLCASSRVGGLETQYFGPGTRLLVL.

This clone came up once. The chain has TRBV2 and TRBJ1-1; tentative D call: TRBD1 (5 bases). V was shortened by 8 bases and J by 4 bases, with 23 bases between the two germline ends. The CDR3 totals 16 residues. Germline CDR1 is SNHLY and CDR2 is FYNNEI. The CDR3 region has the DNA TGTGCCAGCTTCCCGGAGGGACGGTCTTTTGGCACTGAAGCTTTCTTT. It specifies CASFPEGRSFGTEAFF.

The chain has TRBV9 and TRBJ1-5, with a weak D call TRBD1 (5 bases). Germline CDR1 SGDLS, CDR2 YYNGEE. This CDR3 is built from 14 residues. Trimming took off 7 bases at V and 11 bases at J, with 22 bases between the two ends. This CDR3 reads CASARRFRVPAQHF. CDR3 bases: TGTGCCAGCGCCCGACGGTTCAGGGTCCCAGCCCAGCATTTT. The full variable domain, with the rest looked up from reference TRBV9 and TRBJ1-5, is DSGVTQTPKHLITATGQRVTLRCSPRSGDLSVYWYQQSLDQGLQFLIQYYNGEERAKGNILERFSAQQFPDLHSELNLSSLELGDSALYFCASARRFRVPAQHFGDGTRLSIL.

The chain links TRBV29-1 to TRBJ2-5, with a weak D call TRBD2 (7 bases). CDR3 length equals 15 residues. Trimming stripped 2 bases from V and 2 bases from J, with 15 bases between. Germline values: CDR1 SQVTM, CDR2 ANQGSEA. The CDR3 nucleotides are TGCAGCGTTGAATTGGGGGGGGCTTGGCAAGAGACCCAGTACTTC. It yields the protein CSVELGGAWQETQYF. The entire variable domain, with the rest obtained from reference TRBV29-1 and TRBJ2-5, is as follows: SAVISQKPSRDICQRGTSLTIQCQVDSQVTMMFWYRQQPGQSLTLIATANQGSEATYESGFVIDKFPISRPNLTFSTLTVSNMSPEDSSIYLCSVELGGAWQETQYFGPGTRLLVL.